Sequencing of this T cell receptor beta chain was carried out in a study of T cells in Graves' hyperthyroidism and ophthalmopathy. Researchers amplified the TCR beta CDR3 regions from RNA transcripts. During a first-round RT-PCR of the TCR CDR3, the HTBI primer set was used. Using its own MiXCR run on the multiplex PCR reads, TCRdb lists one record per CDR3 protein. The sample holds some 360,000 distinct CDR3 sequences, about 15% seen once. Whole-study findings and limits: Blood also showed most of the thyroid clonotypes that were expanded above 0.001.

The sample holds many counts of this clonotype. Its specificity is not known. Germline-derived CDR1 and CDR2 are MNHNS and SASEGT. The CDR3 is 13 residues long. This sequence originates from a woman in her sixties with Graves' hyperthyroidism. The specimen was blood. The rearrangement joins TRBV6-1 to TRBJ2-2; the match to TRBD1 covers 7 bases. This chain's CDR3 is CAIRDRNTGELFF. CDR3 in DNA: TGTGCGATTCGGGACAGAAACACCGGGGAGCTGTTTTTT.